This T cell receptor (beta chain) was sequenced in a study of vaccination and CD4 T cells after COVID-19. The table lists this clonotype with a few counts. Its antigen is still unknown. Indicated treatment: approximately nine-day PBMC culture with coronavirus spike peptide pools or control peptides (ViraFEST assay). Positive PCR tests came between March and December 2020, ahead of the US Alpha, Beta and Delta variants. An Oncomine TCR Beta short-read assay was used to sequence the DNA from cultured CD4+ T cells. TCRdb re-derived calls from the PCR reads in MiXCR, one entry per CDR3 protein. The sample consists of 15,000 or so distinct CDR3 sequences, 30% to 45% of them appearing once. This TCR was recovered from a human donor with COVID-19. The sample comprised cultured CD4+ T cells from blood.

The CDR3 DNA sequence: TGTGCCAGCAGAAAGCACCTGGACGAGCAGTACTTC. Its protein product is CASRKHLDEQYF. V gene TRBV6-1 combines with J gene TRBJ2-7; D is undetermined. CDR3 length equals 12 residues. Germline lookup yields CDR1 MNHNS and CDR2 SASEGT. The V end was cut by 6 bases, the J end by 5 bases, with 11 bases between.